This T cell receptor (beta chain) was found in a study of patients and donors after allogeneic stem cell transplantation. TCRdb re-derived calls from the RT-PCR reads in MiXCR, one entry per CDR3 protein. This table has about 960,000 distinct CDR3 sequences, under 20% appearing once. Sequenced sample: blood, either unsorted or a sorted T cell fraction (not recorded which). The sequence came from a human donor who was either an allogeneic HSCT recipient or a stem cell or donor lymphocyte infusion donor (not recorded which). It is not recorded whose cells these are; they may come from a transplant donor.

The CDR3 DNA reads as TGCGCCAGCAGCCCCTCTGAGATCGATGGGGAGACCCAGTACTTC. Translation: CASSPSEIDGETQYF. The V call is TRBV4-3, the J call TRBJ2-5; D is undetermined. The CDR3 is made up of 15 amino acids. V shed 4 bases and J shed 5 bases, with 17 bases lying between them. CDR1 and CDR2 from the germline V gene are LGHNA and YSLEER.